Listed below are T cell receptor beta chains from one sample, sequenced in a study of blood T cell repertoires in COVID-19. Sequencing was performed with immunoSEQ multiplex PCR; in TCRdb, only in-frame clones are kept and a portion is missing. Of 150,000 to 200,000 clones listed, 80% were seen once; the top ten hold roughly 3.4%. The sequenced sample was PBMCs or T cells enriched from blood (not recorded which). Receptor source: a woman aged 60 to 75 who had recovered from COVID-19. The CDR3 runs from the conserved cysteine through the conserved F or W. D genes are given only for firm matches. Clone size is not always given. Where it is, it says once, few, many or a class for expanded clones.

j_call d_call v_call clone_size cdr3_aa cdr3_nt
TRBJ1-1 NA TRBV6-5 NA CASSYDTHVWETEAFF TGTGCCAGCAGTTACGACACTCACGTCTGGGAGACTGAAGCTTTCTTT
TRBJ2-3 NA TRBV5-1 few CASRPTRGASTDTQYF TGCGCCAGCAGACCGACCAGGGGGGCTAGCACAGATACGCAGTATTTT
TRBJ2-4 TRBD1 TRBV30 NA CAWSPDRGNIQYF TGTGCCTGGAGCCCGGACAGGGGAAACATTCAGTACTTC
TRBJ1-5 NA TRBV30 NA CAWSGTRDNQPQHF TGTGCCTGGAGTGGGACTAGAGACAATCAGCCCCAGCATTTT
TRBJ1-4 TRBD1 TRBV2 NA CASSLQGAREKLFF TGTGCCAGCAGTCTGCAGGGGGCGCGGGAAAAACTGTTTTTT
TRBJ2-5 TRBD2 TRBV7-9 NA CASSEGLAGGLVRETQYF TGTGCCAGCAGCGAAGGACTAGCGGGGGGGCTGGTTCGAGAGACCCAGTACTTC
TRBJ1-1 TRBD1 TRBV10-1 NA CASSESTGGRTFF TGCGCCAGCAGTGAGTCGACAGGGGGAAGGACTTTCTTT
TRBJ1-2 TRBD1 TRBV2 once CATRQGADGYTF TGTGCCACCCGACAGGGGGCAGATGGCTACACCTTC
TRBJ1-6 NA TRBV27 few CASSLWAYNSPLHF TGTGCCAGCAGTTTATGGGCGTATAATTCACCCCTCCACTTT
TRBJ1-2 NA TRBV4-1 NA CASSQEVSYGYTF TGCGCCAGCAGCCAAGAGGTGAGCTATGGCTACACCTTC
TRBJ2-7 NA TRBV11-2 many CASSFYGSSYEQYF TGTGCCAGCAGCTTTTATGGGAGCTCCTACGAGCAGTACTTC
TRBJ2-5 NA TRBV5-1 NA CASSLQGPGETQYF TGCGCCAGCAGCCTTCAGGGGCCCGGAGAGACCCAGTACTTC
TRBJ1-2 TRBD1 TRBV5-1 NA CASSLGTGYGYTF TGCGCCAGCAGCTTAGGGACAGGGTATGGCTACACCTTC
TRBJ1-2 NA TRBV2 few CASRSQGNYYGYTF TGTGCCAGCAGATCACAGGGTAATTACTATGGCTACACCTTC
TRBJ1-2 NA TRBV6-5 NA CAIRTTSNYGYTF TGTGCCATCCGGACAACCTCTAACTATGGCTACACCTTC
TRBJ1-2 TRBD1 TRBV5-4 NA CASSTGQDRYTF TGTGCCAGCAGCACGGGACAGGACCGCTACACCTTC
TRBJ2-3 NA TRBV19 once CATRPRVGRDTQYF TGTGCCACCCGGCCCCGGGTGGGTAGGGATACGCAGTATTTT
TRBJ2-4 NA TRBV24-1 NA CATSDSGPTGKNIQYF TGTGCCACCAGTGACTCCGGACCTACAGGGAAAAACATTCAGTACTTC
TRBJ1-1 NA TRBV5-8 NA CASSFWGGNTEAFF TGTGCCAGCAGTTTCTGGGGGGGGAACACTGAAGCTTTCTTT
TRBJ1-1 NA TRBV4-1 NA CASSQKVHRDDGTEAFF TGCGCCAGCAGCCAAAAGGTCCACAGGGATGATGGTACTGAAGCTTTCTTT
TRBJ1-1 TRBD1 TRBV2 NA CASQGGLNTEAFF TGTGCCAGTCAGGGGGGATTGAACACTGAAGCTTTCTTT
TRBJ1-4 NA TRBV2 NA CASSSREAINEKLFF TGTGCCAGCAGTTCTAGAGAGGCGATCAATGAAAAACTGTTTTTT
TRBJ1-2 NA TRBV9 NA CASSVAAVPDGYTF TGTGCCAGCAGCGTAGCGGCGGTCCCGGATGGCTACACCTTC
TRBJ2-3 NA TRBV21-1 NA CASSLRTNSTDTQYF TGTGCCAGCAGCCTTAGGACAAATAGCACAGATACGCAGTATTTT
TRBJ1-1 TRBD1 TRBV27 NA CASGDRGSNTEAFF TGTGCCAGCGGTGACAGGGGGTCGAACACTGAAGCTTTCTTT
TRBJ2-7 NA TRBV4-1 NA CASSQGGDGYEQYF TGCGCCAGCAGCCAAGGAGGCGACGGCTACGAGCAGTACTTC
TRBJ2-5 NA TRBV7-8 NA CASSSSGTSYQETQYF TGTGCCAGCAGCTCATCCGGGACATCGTACCAAGAGACCCAGTACTTC
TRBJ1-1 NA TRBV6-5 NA CASSYSMNTEAFF TGTGCCAGCAGTTATAGCATGAACACTGAAGCTTTCTTT
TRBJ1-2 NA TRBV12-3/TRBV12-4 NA CASSLGLTYGYTF TGTGCCAGCAGTTTAGGACTGACCTATGGCTACACCTTC
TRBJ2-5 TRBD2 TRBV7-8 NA CASSLGGGTTEETQYF TGTGCCAGCAGCTTAGGGGGGGGGACTACCGAAGAGACCCAGTACTTC
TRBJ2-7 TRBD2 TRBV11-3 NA CASSPSSSGVYEQYF TGTGCCAGCAGCCCCTCATCTAGCGGGGTCTACGAGCAGTACTTC
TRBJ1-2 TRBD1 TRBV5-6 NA CASSVTGTGAGYTF TGTGCCAGCAGCGTTACCGGGACAGGGGCTGGCTACACCTTC
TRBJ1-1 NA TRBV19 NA CASSIGGAEAFF TGTGCCAGTAGTATCGGCGGGGCTGAAGCTTTCTTT
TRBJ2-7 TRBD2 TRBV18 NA CASSPPSEAGGQQYF TGTGCCAGCTCACCACCGTCCGAAGCGGGGGGCCAGCAGTACTTC
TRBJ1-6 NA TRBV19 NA CASSIVRQGNSPLHF TGTGCCAGTAGTATAGTTCGGCAGGGTAATTCACCCCTCCACTTT
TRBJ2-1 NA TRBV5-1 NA CASSRGASYNEQFF TGCGCCAGCAGTCGGGGGGCTTCCTACAATGAGCAGTTCTTC
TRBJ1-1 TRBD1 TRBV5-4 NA CASSLGDRENTEAFF TGTGCCAGCAGCTTGGGGGACAGGGAGAACACTGAAGCTTTCTTT
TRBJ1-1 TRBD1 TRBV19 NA CASSAWTGGQNTEAFF TGTGCCAGTAGTGCGTGGACAGGGGGCCAGAACACTGAAGCTTTCTTT
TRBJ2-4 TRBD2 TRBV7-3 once CASSSSGLAKNIQYF TGTGCCAGCAGCTCTAGCGGGCTAGCCAAAAACATTCAGTACTTC
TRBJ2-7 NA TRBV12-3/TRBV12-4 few CASMDRGTSEQYF TGTGCCAGCATGGACCGCGGGACCTCCGAGCAGTACTTC
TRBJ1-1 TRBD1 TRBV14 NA CASLLTGGGTEAFF TGTGCCAGCTTACTGACAGGGGGAGGTACTGAAGCTTTCTTT
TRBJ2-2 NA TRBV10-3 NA CAIRDRQDPGELFF TGTGCCATCAGGGACAGACAGGACCCCGGGGAGCTGTTTTTT